This T cell receptor (beta chain) was identified in a study of PD-1 blockade in classical Hodgkin lymphoma. About the research overall: With a 2-week interval, patients received intravenous nivolumab at 3 mg/kg.

Study results and caveats: Relative to healthy donors, newly diagnosed patients reportedly had lower baseline TCR diversity, which was reported as lower still in relapsed/refractory patients. Patients starting nivolumab less than 1 year after ASCT had lower diversity and were excluded from later analyses.

Sequencing was performed with immunoSEQ multiplex PCR; in TCRdb, only in-frame clones are kept and a portion is missing. In the table there are 50,000 to 65,000 clones, 75% to 95% of which are singletons. Time point denoted: cycle 4 day 1 (C4D1), after 6 weeks of nivolumab. Each of the patients experienced relapse following autologous stem cell transplantation, and their brentuximab vedotin exposure differed. This clone occurred once. Its antigen remains unidentified. Looked up from germline, CDR1 is SGHNT and CDR2 is YYREEE (reference sequence). CDR3 size: 16 residues. J was trimmed by 0 bases and V by 5 bases; bases with no gene match: 9.

The source was peripheral blood mononuclear cells (PBMCs), collected before the fourth cycle of nivolumab. The chain employs TRBV5-4 and TRBJ2-3, with TRBD1 identical over 7 bases. The clonotype comes from a human donor with classical Hodgkin lymphoma. The CDR3, as DNA: TGTGCCAGCAGAGCTCTTGGGACAGTGAGCACAGATACGCAGTATTTT. Its protein is CASRALGTVSTDTQYF. Looking up the rest from reference TRBV5-4 and TRBJ2-3 gives the full variable domain: ETGVTQSPTHLIKTRGQQVTLRCSSQSGHNTVSWYQQALGQGPQFIFQYYREEENGRGNFPPRFSGLQFPNYSSELNVNALELDDSALYLCASRALGTVSTDTQYFGPGTRLTVL.